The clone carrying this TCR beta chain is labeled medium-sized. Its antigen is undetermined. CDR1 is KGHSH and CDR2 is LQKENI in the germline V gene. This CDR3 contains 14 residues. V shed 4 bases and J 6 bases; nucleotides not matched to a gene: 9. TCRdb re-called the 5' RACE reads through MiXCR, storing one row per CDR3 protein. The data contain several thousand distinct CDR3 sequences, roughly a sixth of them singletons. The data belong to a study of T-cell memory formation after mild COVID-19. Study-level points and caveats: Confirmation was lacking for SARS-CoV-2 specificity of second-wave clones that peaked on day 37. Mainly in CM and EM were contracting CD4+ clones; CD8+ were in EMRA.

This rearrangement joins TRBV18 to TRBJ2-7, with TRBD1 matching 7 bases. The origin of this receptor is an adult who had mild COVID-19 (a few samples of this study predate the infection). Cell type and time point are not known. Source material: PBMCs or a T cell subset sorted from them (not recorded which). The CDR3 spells CASSLSLTGPEQYV. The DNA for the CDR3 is TGTGCCAGCTCACTATCCCTGACAGGGCCCGAGCAGTACGTC.